These T cell receptor beta chains were read from a single sample in a study of blood T cell repertoires in COVID-19. Here immunoSEQ multiplex PCR was the method, and the copy in TCRdb shows in-frame clones only, minus some. The repertoire holds approximately 54,000 clones, with 85% to 95% as singletons. Specimen: peripheral blood. The receptors were sampled from a man aged 50 to 59 with acute or convalescent COVID-19. The CDR3 runs from the conserved cysteine through the conserved F or W. The D gene is left open where the match is weak. Expanded clones get a size class; other rows say once, few or many, or leave the size out.

D gene	V gene	J gene	clone size	CDR3 length	CDR3 DNA	CDR3 protein
.	TRBV27	TRBJ1-6	.	14	TGTGCCAGCAGTTTCGCCCAGAATAATTCACCCCTCCACTTT	CASSFAQNNSPLHF
.	TRBV11-3	TRBJ1-2	.	16	TGTGCCAGCAGCTTAACAGGTTCGACCGCAGCGGGTGGCTACACCTTC	CASSLTGSTAAGGYTF
TRBD2	TRBV3-1/TRBV3-2	TRBJ2-3	.	15	TGTGCCAGCAGCCAAGATCCCGGGAGAGGGAGGGCGCAGTATTTT	CASSQDPGRGRAQYF
.	TRBV25-1	TRBJ1-2	once	13	TGTGCCAGCAGTGAATCGGGCAGGGATGGCTACACCTTC	CASSESGRDGYTF
TRBD2	TRBV24-1	TRBJ2-3	.	15	TGTGCCACCAGTGACGGTAGCGGGAGGATAAATACGCAGTATTTT	CATSDGSGRINTQYF
TRBD2	TRBV30	TRBJ2-3	.	13	TGTGCCTGGGCGGGAGGCAAGACAGATACGCAGTATTTT	CAWAGGKTDTQYF
TRBD1	TRBV9	TRBJ2-7	.	15	TGTGCCAGCAGCCCTCGGACAGGTGCCGCCTACGAGCAGTACTTC	CASSPRTGAAYEQYF
TRBD1	TRBV11-3	TRBJ2-7	.	15	TGTGCCAGCAGCTTGGGGACAGCGAGCTCCTACGAGCAGTACTTC	CASSLGTASSYEQYF
TRBD2	TRBV6-2/TRBV6-3	TRBJ2-7	once	15	TGTGCCAGCAGCCCTAGCGGGAGGGTATCCTACGAGCAGTACTTC	CASSPSGRVSYEQYF
TRBD1	TRBV10-2	TRBJ1-4	.	14	TGCGCCAGCCGGCAGGGGGCAACTAATGAAAAACTGTTTTTT	CASRQGATNEKLFF
TRBD1	TRBV12-5	TRBJ2-3	.	14	TGTGCTAGTGGTAAGGGGGCCCCCACAGATACGCAGTATTTT	CASGKGAPTDTQYF
TRBD1	TRBV6-5	TRBJ1-2	.	15	TGTGCCAGCAGCTTCGGACAGGACATAGGAGGTGGCTACACCTTC	CASSFGQDIGGGYTF
.	TRBV20-1	TRBJ2-7	.	14	TGCAGTGCTAGTGTCCGGCAGGAGGGCGGCGAGCAGTACTTC	CSASVRQEGGEQYF
.	TRBV6-5	TRBJ1-1	.	12	TGTGCCAGCAGTTTCTTGAACACTGAAGCTTTCTTT	CASSFLNTEAFF
.	TRBV2	TRBJ2-7	few	11	TGTGCCAGTTCGGAGCGTGGCGAGCAGTACTTC	CASSERGEQYF
TRBD2	TRBV15	TRBJ2-1	.	21	TGTGCCACCAGCAGAGATCCCATACTAGCGGGAGGTTTCTCCTCCTACAATGAGCAGTTCTTC	CATSRDPILAGGFSSYNEQFF